Below, one TCR beta chain is given with its context. Other DNA sequences in this specimen translate into the identical CDR3. The data were taken from a study of shared clonotypes between healthy human individuals. Measured with immunoSEQ multiplex PCR; TCRdb has only the in-frame clones, and not every one. The sample yields 750,000 to 1,000,000 clones, almost 95% seen once. The CDR3 covers 11 residues. Germline CDR1 and CDR2: SNHLY and FYNNEI. Deletions cut 4 bases from V and 4 bases from J, with 5 bases between. CD45RO-negative CD8 cells positively selected for CCR7 made up the naive population, which excluded terminally differentiated effector memory CD45RA+ cells. Every contributor of samples was a Caucasian grown-up residing in Nashville, Tennessee.

The receptor was isolated from a man aged 25 to 40 in good health. The sample comprised naive CD8+ T cells sorted from blood. The genes are TRBV2 and TRBJ2-7; D is unresolved. The CDR3 protein is CASSAGYEQYF. The CDR3 coding sequence is TGTGCCAGCAGTGCGGGTTACGAGCAGTACTTC.